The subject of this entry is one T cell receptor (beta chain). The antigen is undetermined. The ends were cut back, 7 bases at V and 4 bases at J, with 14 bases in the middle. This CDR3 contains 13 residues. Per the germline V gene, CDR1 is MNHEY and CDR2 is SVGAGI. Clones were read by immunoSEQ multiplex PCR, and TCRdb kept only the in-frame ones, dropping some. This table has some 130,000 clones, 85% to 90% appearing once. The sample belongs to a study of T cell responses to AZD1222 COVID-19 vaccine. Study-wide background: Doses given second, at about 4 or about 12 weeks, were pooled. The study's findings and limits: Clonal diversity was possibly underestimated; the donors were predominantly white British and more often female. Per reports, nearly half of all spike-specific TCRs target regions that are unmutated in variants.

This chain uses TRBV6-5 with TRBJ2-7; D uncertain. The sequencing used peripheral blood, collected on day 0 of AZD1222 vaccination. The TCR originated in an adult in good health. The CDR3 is CASTRPETYEQYF. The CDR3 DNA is TGTGCCAGCACCCGACCGGAGACTTACGAGCAGTACTTC.